The subject of this entry is one TCR beta chain. The data belong to a study of blood T cell repertoires in COVID-19. As for the study in general: The origin of the acute and convalescent COVID-19 samples was the United States, Italy and Spain. T cells, B-cell-depleted T cells, or PBMCs provided the cDNA or gDNA that served as material.

Authors' analysis steps: Scientists estimated how many nucleated cells there were by amplifying reference gene primers. The protocol was immunoSEQ multiplex PCR, while the TCRdb copy is restricted to in-frame clones and leaves out a portion. V, J and clone size are those of that table, while D and trimming were read from the DNA. The profile shows under 150,000 clones, about 86% of them singletons. Sequenced material: peripheral blood. The TCR was taken from a man aged 80 or over with active or convalescent COVID-19.

The CDR3 bases are TGCACCAGCAGCCAAGATATAACAGGGGTTCAGCCCCAGCATTTT. This gives the protein CTSSQDITGVQPQHF. The chain is built from TRBV1 and TRBJ1-5; the table's D call TRBD1 went unverified against the DNA. TRBV1 has pseudogene status. CDR3 length equals 15 residues.